The clone carrying this T cell receptor beta chain came up a few times. This sample is part of a study of T-cell reconstitution after alpha-beta-depleted transplantation in children. Using unique molecular identifiers, the investigators prepared the TCRbeta library. TCRdb called the PCR reads again in MiXCR, with one record for every CDR3 protein. The sample records about 610,000 distinct CDR3 sequences, over 9.5% being singletons. V lost 5 bases and J 6 bases, leaving 11 bases between the germline ends. The CDR3 length is 13 residues. Per germline, CDR1 MDHEN and CDR2 SYDVKM. This chain links TRBV28 with TRBJ2-4; maybe TRBD1 (6 bases). The TCR was taken from a human donor who donated a stem cell graft to a child with acute myeloid leukemia. The sample consisted of PBMCs from the stem cell graft donor, taken from the stem cell graft. The CDR3 here is CASSVTQGNIQYF. CDR3 sequence (DNA): TGTGCCAGCAGTGTTACACAGGGAAACATTCAGTACTTC.